This T cell receptor beta chain was found in a study of shared T cell receptors in the human thymus. Only a few counts were recorded for this clone. Repertoires were generated with immunoSEQ multiplex PCR, while TCRdb's copy carries only in-frame clones and drops some. The sample consists of hundreds of thousands of clones, around 78% of them appearing once. The V and J ends lost 7 bases and 0 bases, in that order; junction bases with no gene match: 2. Germline V gives CDR1 MNHEY, CDR2 SMNVEV (reference sequence). There are 14 residues in the CDR3. The sample was also reused in another study, on human thymus T cells. That paper adds: Healthy Finnish infants undergoing corrective surgery for congenital heart defects were used as donors. Corrective cardiac operations yielded the resected thymus tissue.

This chain uses TRBV27 with TRBJ1-5, with 8 bases matching TRBD1. This TCR derives from a boy in the first two years of life with a congenital heart defect. The sample taken for sequencing was thymocytes. The CDR3 DNA reads TGTGCCAGCAAAACAGGGGGTAGCAATCAGCCCCAGCATTTT. Translated: CASKTGGSNQPQHF.